One TCR beta chain is described in this entry. Its cognate antigen is unknown. The sequence runs out 3 residues before the end of the CDR3; the remainder is reconstructed from the germline J gene. Clones were sequenced by immunoSEQ multiplex PCR, and TCRdb holds only the in-frame ones, with some missing. The sample totals over 45,000 clones. This sample stems from a study of T cells in women clearing cervical HPV infection. About the study: Cases: HPV16-related CIN3 or worse on histology, a couple of invasive cancers.

Findings and limits, study-wide: Cases carried less TRBV6-7 than controls: approximately 0.1% versus 0.16%. Timing of associations relative to infection is unclear; T-cell subsets were not isolated. Cases and controls were distinguished at AUC 0.83 by richness and V genes.

The V and J ends lost 4 bases and 3 bases, in that order; junction bases with no gene match: 6. The CDR3 consists of 15 residues. From germline, CDR1 is KGHSH and CDR2 LQKENI. The sequence was collected from a woman aged 18 to 75 with a cervical HPV16 infection that either progressed to CIN3+ or cleared (not recorded which). The rearrangement joins TRBV18 to TRBJ1-1; TRBD1 agrees at 9 bases. Input material: blood buffy coat. This chain's CDR3 is CASSRWDRADTEAFF. The sequenced part of the CDR3 DNA is TGTGCCAGCTCACGCTGGGACAGGGCGGACACTGAA.